This is a list of T cell receptor beta chains from one sample in a study of blood T cell repertoires in COVID-19. Measured with immunoSEQ multiplex PCR; TCRdb has only the in-frame clones, and not every one. The sample has approximately 140,000 clones, around 86% seen once. The sequencing sample was made of peripheral blood. Receptors originate from a human donor in a cohort sampled during active COVID-19. The CDR3 runs from the conserved cysteine through the conserved F or W. The D gene is left open where the match is weak. Not all rows give a size; the values are once, few, many and, for expanded clones, a class.

TGTGCCAGCAGCTCCGGACTAGCGAACAATGAGCAGTTCTTC	CASSSGLANNEQFF	TRBJ2-1	TRBD2	TRBV7-9	once
TGTGCCAGCAGCCCCGCCCGTCGCGGGATCCTCACAGATACGCAGTATTTT	CASSPARRGILTDTQYF	TRBJ2-3	NA	TRBV7-6	NA
TGTGCCATCAGTGGAGGGGGACCCAGCACAGATACGCAGTATTTT	CAISGGGPSTDTQYF	TRBJ2-3	NA	TRBV10-3	NA
TGTGCCAGCAGTTCCCCCGGGACAGGGGAGAGAGAAGCTTTCTTT	CASSSPGTGEREAFF	TRBJ1-1	TRBD1	TRBV6-5	NA
TGCGCCAGCAGCAAGACTAGCGGGTACACCGGGGAGCTGTTTTTT	CASSKTSGYTGELFF	TRBJ2-2	TRBD2	TRBV5-1	few
TGTGCCAGCTCACCAACAGAGGATAGGACAGGGGGCCGAGAGACCCAGTACTTC	CASSPTEDRTGGRETQYF	TRBJ2-5	TRBD1	TRBV18	NA
TGTGCCAGCAGCATAGGTGGGCGGGAGTATGAGCAGTTCTTC	CASSIGGREYEQFF	TRBJ2-1	TRBD2	TRBV7-3	NA
TGTGCCTGGAAACCCACCGCCAGCGGACAAGAGACCCAGTACTTC	CAWKPTASGQETQYF	TRBJ2-5	NA	TRBV30	NA
TGTGCCAGCTCACCCGGCGGGAGGGTAGGCGAGACCCAGTACTTC	CASSPGGRVGETQYF	TRBJ2-5	TRBD2	TRBV18	NA
TGTGCCAGCAGCTTAGTAGCGGAGACCCAGTACTTC	CASSLVAETQYF	TRBJ2-5	NA	TRBV7-9	NA
TGTGCCAGCAGCCAAGAGGGGGACAGGGAAAAACTGTTTTTT	CASSQEGDREKLFF	TRBJ1-4	TRBD1	TRBV3-1/TRBV3-2	NA
TGTGCCAGCAGCCTAACGGACATCTTCGGCTTGGGCTACACCTTC	CASSLTDIFGLGYTF	TRBJ1-2	NA	TRBV7-9	NA
TGTGCCAGCAGTTTCTGGCTAGCGGGGGCAGATACGCAGTATTTT	CASSFWLAGADTQYF	TRBJ2-3	TRBD2	TRBV27	NA
TGTGCCAGCAGCCCCAGAGATACGCAGTATTTT	CASSPRDTQYF	TRBJ2-3	NA	TRBV28	NA
TGTGCCAGCAGGTTGGACAGGCAGCCCTACAATGAGCAGTTCTTC	CASRLDRQPYNEQFF	TRBJ2-1	TRBD1	TRBV28	NA
TGTGCCAGCAGCTTAGCGCAGGGGGCTGGAAACACCATATATTTT	CASSLAQGAGNTIYF	TRBJ1-3	TRBD1	TRBV7-8	NA